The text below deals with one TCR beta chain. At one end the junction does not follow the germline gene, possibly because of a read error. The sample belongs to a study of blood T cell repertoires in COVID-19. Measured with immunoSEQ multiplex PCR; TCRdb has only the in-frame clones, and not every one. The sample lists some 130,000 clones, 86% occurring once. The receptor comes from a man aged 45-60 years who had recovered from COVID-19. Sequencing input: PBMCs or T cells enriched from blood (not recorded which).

The CDR3 DNA reads as TGTGCCAGCTCACCGGAGCATGGGACAGTGTCCTTCCCCCTATTT. It yields the protein CASSPEHGTVSFPLF. The rearrangement uses TRBV18 and TRBJ1-3; 7 bases align to TRBD1. The CDR3 runs 15 residues. Germline V gives CDR1 KGHSH, CDR2 LQKENI.